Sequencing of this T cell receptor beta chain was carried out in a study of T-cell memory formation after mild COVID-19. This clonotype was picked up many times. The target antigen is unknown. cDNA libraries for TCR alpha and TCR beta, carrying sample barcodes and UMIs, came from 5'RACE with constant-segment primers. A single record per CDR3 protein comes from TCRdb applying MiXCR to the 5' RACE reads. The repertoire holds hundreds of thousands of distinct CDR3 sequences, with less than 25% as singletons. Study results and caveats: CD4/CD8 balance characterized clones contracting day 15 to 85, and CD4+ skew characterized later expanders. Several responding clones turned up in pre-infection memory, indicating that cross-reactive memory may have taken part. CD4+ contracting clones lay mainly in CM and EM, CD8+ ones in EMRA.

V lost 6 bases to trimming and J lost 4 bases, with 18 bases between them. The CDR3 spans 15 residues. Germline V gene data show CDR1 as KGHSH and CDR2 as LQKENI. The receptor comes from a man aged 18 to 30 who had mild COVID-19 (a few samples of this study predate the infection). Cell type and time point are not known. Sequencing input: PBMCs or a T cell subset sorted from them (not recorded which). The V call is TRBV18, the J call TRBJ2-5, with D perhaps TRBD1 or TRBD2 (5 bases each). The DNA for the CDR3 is TGTGCCAGCTCCCTACGAGGGGTGGCAAGAGAGACCCAGTACTTC. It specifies CASSLRGVARETQYF.